The 15 T cell receptor beta chains below were found in one sample sequenced in a study of blood T cell repertoires in COVID-19. Clones were sequenced by immunoSEQ multiplex PCR, and TCRdb holds only the in-frame ones, with some missing. The data hold around 260,000 clones, with 70% to 85% observed a single time. What was sequenced was peripheral blood. The receptors here all came from a human donor with COVID-19, enrolled during active disease. The donor label of this sample is uncertain.

CDR3 bases: TGTGCCAGCAGTTACTCGAAACGGGAGGACAAAAACATTCAGTACTTC. Translated: CASSYSKREDKNIQYF. The chain is built from TRBV6-6 and TRBJ2-4; 7 bases map to TRBD2. This CDR3 has 16 residues. The ends lost 0 bases at V and 3 bases at J; junction bases unmatched: 5. Germline CDR1 MNHNY, CDR2 SVGAGI (reference sequence).

The V and J genes are TRBV28 and TRBJ1-2; D might be TRBD1 (6 bases). Trimming pared 5 bases from V and 3 bases from J, leaving 19 bases between. This CDR3 region has 16 residues. The V gene's germline CDR1 is MDHEN and CDR2 SYDVKM. Written as DNA, the CDR3 is TGTGCCAGCAGTATCCCGGGGGGCGGGGGCTACTATGGCTACACCTTC. As protein: CASSIPGGGGYYGYTF.

The V call is TRBV27, the J call TRBJ1-5; 8 positions match TRBD1. CDR1 is MNHEY, CDR2 SMNVEV, per germline (reference sequence). The CDR3 consists of 14 residues. Trimming took 4 bases from V and 4 from J; bases not matched to a gene: 3. CDR3: CASSSTGGNQPQHF. CDR3 in DNA: TGTGCCAGCAGTTCCACAGGGGGGAATCAGCCCCAGCATTTT.

The chain couples TRBV19 to TRBJ1-4, with 10 bases that match TRBD1. The V segment lost 5 bases and the J segment 2 bases; nucleotides outside the gene matches: 2. The CDR3 contains 15 residues. Germline V gene sequence: CDR1 LNHDA, CDR2 SQIVND (reference sequence). In nucleotides, the CDR3 is TGTGCCAGTAGTGTGACAGGGGGCACTAATGAAAAACTGTTTTTT. Translated, it gives CASSVTGGTNEKLFF.

V is TRBV6-4 and J is TRBJ2-3; 8 bases align to TRBD1. The germline gives CDR1 MRHNA, CDR2 SNTAGT. CDR3 size: 13 residues. Trimming removed 11 bases from V and 8 bases from J; junction bases left unmatched: 12. The CDR3 protein is CAGRTGFDGTQYF. The CDR3 nucleotides are TGTGCCGGCCGGACAGGGTTTGACGGTACGCAGTATTTT.

This clone appeared once. V and J are TRBV6-5 and TRBJ2-5; 7 bases match TRBD2. Trimming at V came to 6 bases and at J to 1 base, leaving 5 bases not matched to a gene. Per the germline V gene, CDR1 is MNHEY and CDR2 is SVGAGI. The CDR3 runs 14 residues. For the CDR3, the DNA is TGTGCCAGCAGAGCCCTAGCGGTCCAAGAGACCCAGTACTTC. The encoded protein is CASRALAVQETQYF.

The chain couples TRBV6-2 or TRBV6-3 to TRBJ1-4; no reliable D call. Trimming shortened V by 6 bases and J by 4 bases, and 18 bases separated the two germline ends. The germline CDR1 and CDR2 sequences are MNHEY and SVGEGT. The CDR3 runs 16 residues. The CDR3, as DNA: TGTGCCAGCAGCTCTGCCCGGGAACCCAATAATGAAAAACTGTTTTTT. Translating it yields CASSSAREPNNEKLFF.

The gene calls are TRBV2 and TRBJ1-4; TRBD1 aligns across 9 bases. The CDR3 covers 18 residues. V was clipped by 6 bases and J by 4 bases; unmatched bases: 15. Germline CDR1 SNHLY, CDR2 FYNNEI. CDR3 DNA: TGTGCCAGCAGAAAAGGACAGGGGCGAAGGTTAGGTAATGAAAAACTGTTTTTT. Translation gives CASRKGQGRRLGNEKLFF.

On this clone: The same CDR3 also results from other DNA sequences found in this sample. The CDR3 region has the DNA TGTGCCAGCAGCGCAGGACAGATGAACACTGAAGCTTTCTTT. This gives the protein CASSAGQMNTEAFF. V usage is TRBV9 and J usage is TRBJ1-1; the D gene is possibly TRBD1 (6 bases). Germline loops: CDR1 SGDLS, CDR2 YYNGEE. CDR3 length: 14 residues. Trimming left V 3 bases short and J 0 bases short, with 9 bases between.

This chain uses TRBV7-3 with TRBJ2-5; 9 bases fit TRBD1. Germline-derived CDR1 and CDR2 are SGHTA and FQGTGA. The length of the CDR3 is 16 residues. V shed 5 bases and J 5 bases; nucleotides not matched to a gene: 12. CDR3 loop: CASSPGTGNEGETQYF. CDR3 coding DNA: TGTGCCAGCAGCCCTGGGACAGGGAATGAGGGGGAGACCCAGTACTTC.

The chain carries TRBV27 and TRBJ1-5; 7 nucleotides agree with TRBD1. V was pared by 9 bases and J by 5 bases, with 7 bases of the junction left unmatched. Germline values: CDR1 MNHEY, CDR2 SMNVEV (reference sequence). The CDR3 has 13 amino acids. The DNA for the CDR3 is TGTGCCAGTCGGGGGACAGACCATCAGCCCCAGCATTTT. Translation gives CASRGTDHQPQHF.

The CDR3 loop reads CASSPGQGANQPQHF. Here the CDR3 DNA reads TGTGCCAGCAGCCCGGGACAGGGGGCGAATCAGCCCCAGCATTTT. The genes are TRBV7-8 and TRBJ1-5; 12 nucleotides line up with TRBD1. V trimming: 5 bases; J trimming: 4 bases; junction bases outside the gene matches: 3. CDR1 is SGHVS and CDR2 is FQNEAQ in the germline V gene. The CDR3 runs 15 residues.

The chain links TRBV6-6 to TRBJ1-6; 10 bases are shared with TRBD1. The CDR3 runs 15 residues. The germline V gene encodes CDR1 MNHNY and CDR2 SVGAGI (reference sequence). J gave up 9 bases and V 7 bases, and 9 bases lay outside the gene matches. The CDR3, as DNA: TGTGCCAGCACCCCGACAGGGGGCCATAGTTCACCCCTCCACTTT. This gives the protein CASTPTGGHSSPLHF.

The genes are TRBV3-1 (or the pseudogene TRBV3-2) and TRBJ1-2; D uncertain. This CDR3 region has 15 residues. V lost 0 bases and J lost 7, with 15 bases in between. Germline CDR1 reads LGHDT; CDR2 reads YNNKEL (reference sequence). The DNA for the CDR3 is TGTGCCAGCAGCCAAGATTGGGGAGGGTTGGGTGGCTACACCTTC. This codes for CASSQDWGGLGGYTF.

V gene TRBV7-2 combines with J gene TRBJ1-5; D remains unclear. Between the trimmed V and J ends, which lost 1 base and 1 base, there was a span of 14 bases. The CDR3 spans 17 residues. Per the germline V gene, CDR1 is SGHTA and CDR2 is FQGNSA. The CDR3 DNA is TGTGCCAGCAGCTTAGGTTTTGTCAGTCTCAGCAATCAGCCCCAGCATTTT. This codes for CASSLGFVSLSNQPQHF.